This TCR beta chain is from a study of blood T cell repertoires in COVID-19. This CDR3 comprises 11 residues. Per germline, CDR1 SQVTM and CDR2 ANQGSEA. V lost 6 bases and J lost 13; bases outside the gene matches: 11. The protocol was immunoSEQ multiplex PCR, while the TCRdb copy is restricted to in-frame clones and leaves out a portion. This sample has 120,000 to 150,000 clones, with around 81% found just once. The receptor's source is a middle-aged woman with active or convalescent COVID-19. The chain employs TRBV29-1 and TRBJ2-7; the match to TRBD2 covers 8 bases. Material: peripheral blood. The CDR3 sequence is CSVLTGGGRYF. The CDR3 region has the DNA TGCAGCGTCCTCACGGGGGGGGGACGATACTTC.